The 8 T cell receptor beta chains below all came from one sample that was sequenced in a study of OX40 agonist ivuxolimab in advanced cancers. Generated by immunoSEQ multiplex PCR, the TCRdb table keeps only in-frame clones and is missing some. The sample has 30,000 or so clones; about four fifths are singletons. Material: CD4+ or CD8+ T cells sorted from blood, obtained in a trial of the OX40 agonist ivuxolimab. The receptors were sampled from an adult with an advanced solid tumor such as melanoma, head and neck, liver or kidney cancer.

This chain links TRBV19 with TRBJ2-7; TRBD1 might be the D (5 bases). V lost 5 bases and J 1 base, leaving 15 bases between the germline ends. The CDR3 covers 15 residues. CDR1 LNHDA and CDR2 SQIVND come from the germline V gene (reference sequence). The chain's CDR3 is CASSPGHGNSYEQYF. The CDR3 DNA follows: TGTGCCAGTAGTCCTGGACACGGAAATTCCTACGAGCAGTACTTC.

J is TRBJ1-1 and V is TRBV15; D remains unclear. Germline V gene sequence: CDR1 LNHNV, CDR2 YYDKDF (reference sequence). The CDR3 has 13 amino acids. V was clipped by 3 bases and J by 1 base, with 6 bases between them. The CDR3 DNA reads TGTGCCACCAGCAGTACGGGGAACACTGAAGCTTTCTTT. Protein sequence: CATSSTGNTEAFF.

The chain is built from TRBV9 and TRBJ2-1; D might be TRBD1 or TRBD2, each matching 5 bases. The germline CDR1 and CDR2 sequences are SGDLS and YYNGEE. This CDR3 is built from 18 residues. The V gene lost 3 bases and the J gene lost 0 bases, with 19 bases spanning the gap. The CDR3 loop reads CASSATNPGRASYNEQFF. CDR3 bases: TGTGCCAGCAGCGCTACGAATCCGGGGCGGGCCTCCTACAATGAGCAGTTCTTC.

The chain links TRBV10-3 to TRBJ2-6, with D hard to call. Deletions cut 5 bases from V and 16 bases from J, with 33 bases between. Germline values: CDR1 ENHRY, CDR2 SYGVKD. This CDR3 is built from 18 residues. CDR3 DNA: TGTGCCATCAGTCCCGTTCACTGTAGAACAAAGTCGGGCCAACGTCTGACTTTC. Amino acids: CAISPVHCRTKSGQRLTF.

The chain is built from TRBV4-1 and TRBJ2-5; D remains ambiguous. The germline CDR1 and CDR2 sequences are MGHRA and YSYEKL. The CDR3 is 11 amino acids. V lost 0 bases and J 7 bases, leaving 3 bases between the germline ends. The CDR3 loop reads CASSQEGTQYF. For the CDR3, the DNA is TGCGCCAGCAGCCAAGAGGGGACCCAGTACTTC.

The rearrangement uses TRBV7-8 and TRBJ1-5, with D perhaps matching TRBD1 (5 bases). This CDR3 is 15 amino acids long. Trimming removed 3 bases from V and 3 bases from J, with 12 bases in between. Germline CDR1 SGHVS, CDR2 FQNEAQ. CDR3 nucleotide sequence: TGTGCCAGCAGCTTTTTCAGGGATGACAATCAGCCCCAGCATTTT. Translated, it gives CASSFFRDDNQPQHF.

The chain recombines TRBV28 with TRBJ1-1, with 8 positions matching TRBD1. The CDR3 covers 16 residues. The ends lost 4 bases at V and 2 bases at J; junction bases unmatched: 9. Germline-derived CDR1 and CDR2 are MDHEN and SYDVKM. The CDR3 sequence: CASSSGQGGVNTEAFF. For the CDR3, the DNA is TGTGCCAGCAGTTCAGGACAGGGTGGGGTAAACACTGAAGCTTTCTTT.

V usage is TRBV7-9 and J usage is TRBJ2-7, with TRBD2 identical over 11 bases. Germline CDR1 and CDR2: SEHNR and FQNEAQ (reference sequence). V gave up 1 base and J gave up 6 bases; unmatched junction bases: 5. This CDR3 is 15 amino acids long. The CDR3 region has the DNA TGTGCCAGCAGCTTAGAGACTAGCGGGACGAGCGAGCAGTACTTC. It codes for CASSLETSGTSEQYF.